This record looks at one TCR beta chain sequence and its context. Other DNA sequences in this specimen translate into the identical CDR3. The sample comes from a study of control samples from healthy donors and cancer patients. Germline-derived CDR1 and CDR2 are MNHEY and SMNVEV (reference sequence). CDR3 length: 13 amino acids. Trimming pared 0 bases from V and 3 bases from J, leaving 3 bases between. Sequencing used immunoSEQ multiplex PCR; TCRdb keeps in-frame clones, though not all of them. The sample contains about 150,000 clones, 91% of which appear only once. The sample consisted of blood. The clonotype comes from a middle-aged woman in good health. The chain carries TRBV27 and TRBJ2-1, with D unclear. DNA for the CDR3: TGTGCCAGCAGTTTATCGCGCTACAATGAGCAGTTCTTC. Encoded protein: CASSLSRYNEQFF.